This TCR beta chain originates from a study of cytomegalovirus exposure and HLA in healthy donors. Study-wide results and limits: The only immune exposure information that was available was CMV serostatus. Several of the most significant clusters were apparently associated with common viral pathogens in a later analysis. TCR beta sequences reportedly predicted most subjects' HLA-A and HLA-B alleles accurately. The dataset shows that most TCR sequences were rare, while some public TCRs occurred in many donors.

Regarding this clone: As yet, its antigen is unknown.

PCR amplification relied on 60 Vbeta primers (plus 13 Jbeta primers). TCRdb's copy holds only in-frame clones and misses some; the assay was immunoSEQ multiplex PCR. Of around 190,000 clones in the sample, around 77% are singletons; the top ten hold 2% to 2.5%. Germline CDR1 is WNHNN and CDR2 is SYGVQD (reference sequence). Trimming pared 6 bases from V and 5 bases from J, leaving 13 bases between. The CDR3 is 14 residues long. This receptor was taken from a man aged 55 to 70 in good health and CMV-seronegative. Sequenced material: PBMCs. The genes are TRBV10-1 and TRBJ2-2; D perhaps matches TRBD2 (6 bases). CDR3 bases: TGCGCCAGCAGACGGGACTCAGGGACCGGGGAGCTGTTTTTT. Translated, it gives CASRRDSGTGELFF.